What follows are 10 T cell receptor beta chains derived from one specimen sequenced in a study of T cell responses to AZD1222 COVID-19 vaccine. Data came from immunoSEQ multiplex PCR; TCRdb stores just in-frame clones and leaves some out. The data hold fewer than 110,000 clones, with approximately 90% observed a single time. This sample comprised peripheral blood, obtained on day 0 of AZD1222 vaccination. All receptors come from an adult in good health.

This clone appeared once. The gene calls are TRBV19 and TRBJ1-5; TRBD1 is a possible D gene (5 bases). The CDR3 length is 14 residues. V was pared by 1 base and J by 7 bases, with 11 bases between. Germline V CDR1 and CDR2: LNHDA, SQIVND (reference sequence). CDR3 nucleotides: TGTGCCAGTAGTATAGTGGATTCAGGGCAGCCCCAGCATTTT. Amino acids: CASSIVDSGQPQHF.

The CDR3 coding sequence is TGTGCCAGTAGTACTCTGAACAGGGCGGAAGCTTTCTTT. Translating it yields CASSTLNRAEAFF. V is TRBV19 and J is TRBJ1-1; tentatively, D is TRBD1 (6 bases). The germline gives CDR1 LNHDA, CDR2 SQIVND (reference sequence). This CDR3 has 13 residues. V was clipped by 4 bases and J by 8 bases, with 14 bases between them.

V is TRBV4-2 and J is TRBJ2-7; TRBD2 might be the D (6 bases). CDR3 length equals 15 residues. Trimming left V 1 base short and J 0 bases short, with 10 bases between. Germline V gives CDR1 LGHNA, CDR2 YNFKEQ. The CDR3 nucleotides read TGTGCCAGCAGCCAAGCACGGGACTTCTCCTACGAGCAGTACTTC. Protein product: CASSQARDFSYEQYF.

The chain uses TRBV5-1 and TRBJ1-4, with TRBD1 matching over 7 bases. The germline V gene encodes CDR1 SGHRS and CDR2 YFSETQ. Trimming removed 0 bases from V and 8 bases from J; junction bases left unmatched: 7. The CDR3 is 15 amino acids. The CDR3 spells CASSLEGAEQEKLFF. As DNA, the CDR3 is TGCGCCAGCAGCTTGGAGGGGGCCGAGCAGGAAAAACTGTTTTTT.

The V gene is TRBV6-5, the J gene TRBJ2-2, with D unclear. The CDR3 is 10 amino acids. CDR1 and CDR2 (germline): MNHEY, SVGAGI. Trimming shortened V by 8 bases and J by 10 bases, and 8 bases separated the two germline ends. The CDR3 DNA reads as TGTGCCAGCGGCTTGGTGGAGCTGTTTTTT. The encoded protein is CASGLVELFF.

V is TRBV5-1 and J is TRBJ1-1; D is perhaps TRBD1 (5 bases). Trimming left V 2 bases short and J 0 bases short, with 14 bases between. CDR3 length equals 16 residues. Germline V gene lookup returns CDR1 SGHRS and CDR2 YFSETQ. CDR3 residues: CASSLGTSHMNTEAFF. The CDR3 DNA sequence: TGCGCCAGCAGCTTAGGGACGTCTCACATGAACACTGAAGCTTTCTTT.

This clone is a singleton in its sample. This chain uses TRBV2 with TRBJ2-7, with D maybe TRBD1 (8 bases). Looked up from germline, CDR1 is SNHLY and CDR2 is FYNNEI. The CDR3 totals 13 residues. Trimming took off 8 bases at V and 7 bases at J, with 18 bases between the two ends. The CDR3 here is CASGTDRGGEQYF. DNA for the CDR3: TGTGCCAGCGGAACTGACAGGGGAGGGGAGCAGTACTTC. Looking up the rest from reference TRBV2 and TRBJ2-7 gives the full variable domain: EPEVTQTPSHQVTQMGQEVILRCVPISNHLYFYWYRQILGQKVEFLVSFYNNEISEKSEIFDDQFSVERPDGSNFTLKIRSTKLEDSAMYFCASGTDRGGEQYFGPGTRLTVT.

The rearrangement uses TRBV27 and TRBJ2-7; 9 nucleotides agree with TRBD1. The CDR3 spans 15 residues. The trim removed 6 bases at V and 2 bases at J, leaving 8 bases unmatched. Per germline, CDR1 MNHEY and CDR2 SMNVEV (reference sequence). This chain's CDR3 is CASSPWTGVTYEQYF. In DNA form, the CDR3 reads TGTGCCAGCAGCCCGTGGACAGGGGTAACCTACGAGCAGTACTTC.

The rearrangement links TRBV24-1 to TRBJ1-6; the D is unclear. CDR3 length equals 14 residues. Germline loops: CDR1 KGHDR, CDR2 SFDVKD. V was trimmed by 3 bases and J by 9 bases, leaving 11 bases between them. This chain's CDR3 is CATSDTPDGSPLHF. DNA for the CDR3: TGTGCCACCAGTGATACCCCGGACGGTTCACCCCTCCACTTT.

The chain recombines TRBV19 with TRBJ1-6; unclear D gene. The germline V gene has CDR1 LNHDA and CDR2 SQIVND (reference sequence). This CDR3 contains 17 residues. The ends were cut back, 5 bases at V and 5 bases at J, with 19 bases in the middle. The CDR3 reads CASSDLPPTKNNSPLHF. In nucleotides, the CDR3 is TGTGCCAGTAGTGACCTTCCTCCGACGAAGAATAATTCACCCCTCCACTTT.